This T cell receptor beta chain was sequenced for a study of OX40 agonist ivuxolimab in advanced cancers. Assay used: immunoSEQ multiplex PCR; TCRdb lists only in-frame clones, some missing. The sample records fewer than 65,000 clones, 70% to 90% being singletons. The material was CD4+ or CD8+ T cells sorted from blood, obtained in a trial of the OX40 agonist ivuxolimab. The receptor comes from an adult with an advanced solid tumor such as melanoma, head and neck, liver or kidney cancer.

The CDR3 is CASSASGLPADTQYF. The CDR3 DNA is TGTGCCAGTAGTGCATCAGGGCTACCAGCAGATACGCAGTATTTT. The J gene is TRBJ2-3, the V gene TRBV19; D might be TRBD1 (5 bases). The CDR3 extends over 15 amino acids. The V and J ends lost 5 bases and 4 bases respectively, with 16 bases between them. CDR1 is LNHDA and CDR2 is SQIVND in the germline V gene (reference sequence).